The rows below give T cell receptor beta chains drawn from one sample of a study of blood T cell repertoires in COVID-19. Only in-frame clones appear in the TCRdb table, and some are missing; sequencing was by immunoSEQ multiplex PCR. Among approximately 150,000 clones listed, about 82% were seen once. The sequencing input was peripheral blood. These TCRs come from a woman aged 60-75 years with acute or convalescent COVID-19. CDR3s include the opening cysteine and the closing phenylalanine or tryptophan. D genes are given only for firm matches. Not all rows give a size; the values are once, few, many and, for expanded clones, a class.

clone size	D gene	J gene	CDR3 length	V gene	CDR3 DNA	CDR3 protein
once	-	TRBJ1-1	13	TRBV6-2/TRBV6-3	TGTGCCAGCAGTGGGTTAGGAGGACCGGCAGCTTTCTTT	CASSGLGGPAAFF
-	TRBD2	TRBJ2-7	16	TRBV3-1/TRBV3-2	TGTGCCAGCAGCCAAGTTAGCTTCAGAAGCGGGGGCGAGCAGTACTTC	CASSQVSFRSGGEQYF
-	-	TRBJ1-1	14	TRBV6-5	TGTGCCAGCAGACCGGGGGGTTCGGACACTGAAGCTTTCTTT	CASRPGGSDTEAFF
many	TRBD1	TRBJ1-2	16	TRBV24-1	TGTGCCACCAGTGACAAAGGGACAGGGGGCGCCTATGGCTACACCTTC	CATSDKGTGGAYGYTF
-	TRBD1	TRBJ2-5	15	TRBV5-1	TGCGCCAGCAGCTCCGGGACAGGGGTTCAAGAGACCCAGTACTTC	CASSSGTGVQETQYF
-	TRBD2	TRBJ2-1	16	TRBV10-2	TGCGCCAGCAGTGAGTTTTTGCGGGGGGGCGGTGATGAGCAGTTCTTC	CASSEFLRGGGDEQFF
-	TRBD1	TRBJ2-1	14	TRBV6-5	TGTGCCAGCAGGGGGACAGGGGGCTGGGATGAGCAGTTCTTC	CASRGTGGWDEQFF
-	TRBD2	TRBJ2-3	16	TRBV9	TGTGCCAGCAGCGTAGGTAGCGGGGGGGCGGTAGATACGCAGTATTTT	CASSVGSGGAVDTQYF
-	-	TRBJ1-2	13	TRBV5-5	TGTGCCAGCAGCTTGGTGGCAGGGTATGGCTACACCTTC	CASSLVAGYGYTF
-	-	TRBJ1-6	15	TRBV27	TGTGCCAGCAGTGCGGGGCCGGCTCATAATTCACCCCTCCACTTT	CASSAGPAHNSPLHF
-	-	TRBJ1-4	15	TRBV12-5	TGTGCTAGTGGTTGGCGACGGCCGGGTGGGGAAAAACTGTTTTTT	CASGWRRPGGEKLFF
-	TRBD1	TRBJ2-7	15	TRBV6-5	TGTGCCAGCAGTTACCAGACAGGGGCCCTCTACGAGCAGTACTTC	CASSYQTGALYEQYF
-	-	TRBJ2-5	14	TRBV5-4	TGTGCCAGCAGCTTACGGGAGTCGGGGCGGGCCCAGTACTTC	CASSLRESGRAQYF
-	TRBD2	TRBJ2-2	14	TRBV5-1	TGCGCCAGCAGCTTGGACGGGGGGACCGGGGAGCTGTTTTTT	CASSLDGGTGELFF
once	-	TRBJ2-7	13	TRBV30	TGTGCCTGGAGTCCAGGGCGAATCTACGAGCAGTACTTC	CAWSPGRIYEQYF
once	TRBD1	TRBJ1-5	15	TRBV5-1	TGCGCCAGCAGTCTCGGACAGGGTGGTGATCAGCCCCAGCATTTT	CASSLGQGGDQPQHF
-	TRBD1	TRBJ2-3	17	TRBV28	TGTGCCAGCAGTCCCCTCTCGGACAGGGAGGGCACAGATACGCAGTATTTT	CASSPLSDREGTDTQYF
-	-	TRBJ2-5	15	TRBV5-5	TGTGCCAGCAGCTTAGGTTGGGGCCCCCAAGAGACCCAGTACTTC	CASSLGWGPQETQYF
once	TRBD1	TRBJ1-2	15	TRBV6-1	TGTGCCAGCAGTGAAAGACAGGGGGCGAACTATGGCTACACCTTC	CASSERQGANYGYTF
-	-	TRBJ1-6	14	TRBV5-1	TGCGCCAGCAGCTTAGACAGCAATAATTCACCCCTCCACTTT	CASSLDSNNSPLHF
-	TRBD1	TRBJ1-2	15	TRBV24-1	TGTGCCACCAGTGACTCCAGGGGGCCGGACTATGGCTACACCTTC	CATSDSRGPDYGYTF
once	-	TRBJ1-6	14	TRBV5-4	TGTGCCAGCAGCCTTGACAGCACCAATTCACCCCTCCACTTT	CASSLDSTNSPLHF